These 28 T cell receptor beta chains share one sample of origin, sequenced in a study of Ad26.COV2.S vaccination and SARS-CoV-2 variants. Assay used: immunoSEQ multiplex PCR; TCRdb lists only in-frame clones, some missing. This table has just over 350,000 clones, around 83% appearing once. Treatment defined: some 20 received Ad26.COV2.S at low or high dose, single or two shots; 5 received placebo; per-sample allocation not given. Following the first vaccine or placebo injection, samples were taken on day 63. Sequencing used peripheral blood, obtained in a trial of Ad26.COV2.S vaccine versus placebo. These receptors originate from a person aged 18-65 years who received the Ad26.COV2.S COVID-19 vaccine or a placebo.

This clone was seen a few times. CDR3 sequence reads: CASSQRDRVGKLFF. The CDR3 region has the DNA TGTGCCAGCAGCCAACGGGACAGGGTCGGAAAACTGTTTTTT. The rearrangement uses TRBV3-1 (or the pseudogene TRBV3-2) and TRBJ1-4; 9 bases map to TRBD1. V shed 2 bases, J shed 10 bases, and the junction held 5 bases outside the gene matches. The V gene's germline CDR1 is LGHDT and CDR2 YNNKEL (reference sequence). The CDR3 loop spans 14 amino acids.

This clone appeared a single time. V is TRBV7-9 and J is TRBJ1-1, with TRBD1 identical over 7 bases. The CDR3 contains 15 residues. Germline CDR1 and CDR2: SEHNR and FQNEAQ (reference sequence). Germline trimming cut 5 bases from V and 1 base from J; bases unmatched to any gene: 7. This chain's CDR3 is CASSTRQGANTEAFF. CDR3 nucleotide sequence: TGTGCCAGCAGCACCAGACAGGGAGCGAACACTGAAGCTTTCTTT.

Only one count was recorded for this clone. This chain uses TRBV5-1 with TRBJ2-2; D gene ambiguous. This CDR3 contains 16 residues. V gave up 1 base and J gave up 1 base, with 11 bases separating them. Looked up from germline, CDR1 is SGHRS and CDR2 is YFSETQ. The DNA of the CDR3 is TGCGCCAGCAGCTTGTCAAGGACGGGGAACACCGGGGAGCTGTTTTTT. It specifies CASSLSRTGNTGELFF.

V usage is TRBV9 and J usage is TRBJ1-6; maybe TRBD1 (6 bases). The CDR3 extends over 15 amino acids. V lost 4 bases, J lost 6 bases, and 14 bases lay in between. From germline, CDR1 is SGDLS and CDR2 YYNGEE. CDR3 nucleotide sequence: TGTGCCAGCAGCCCGAGGACAGATTTTAATTCACCCCTCCACTTT. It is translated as CASSPRTDFNSPLHF.

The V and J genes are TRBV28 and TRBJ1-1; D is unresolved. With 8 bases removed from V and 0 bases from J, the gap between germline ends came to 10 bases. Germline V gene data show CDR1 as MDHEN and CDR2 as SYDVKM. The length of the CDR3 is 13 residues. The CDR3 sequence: CASWGEMNTEAFF. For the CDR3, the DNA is TGTGCCAGCTGGGGTGAAATGAACACTGAAGCTTTCTTT. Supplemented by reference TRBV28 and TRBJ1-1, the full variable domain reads DVKVTQSSRYLVKRTGEKVFLECVQDMDHENMFWYRQDPGLGLRLIYFSYDVKMKEKGDIPEGYSVSREKKERFSLILESASTNQTSMYLCASWGEMNTEAFFGQGTRLTVV.

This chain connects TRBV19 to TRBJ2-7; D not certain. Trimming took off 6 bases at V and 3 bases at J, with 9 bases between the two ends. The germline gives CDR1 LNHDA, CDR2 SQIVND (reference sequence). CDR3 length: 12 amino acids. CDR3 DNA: TGTGCCAGTAGCCCGGACGGCTACGAGCAGTACTTC. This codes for CASSPDGYEQYF.

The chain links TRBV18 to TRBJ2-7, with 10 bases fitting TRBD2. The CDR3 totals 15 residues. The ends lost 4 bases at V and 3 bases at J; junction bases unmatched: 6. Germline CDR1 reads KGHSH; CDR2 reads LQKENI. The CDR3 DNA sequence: TGTGCCAGCTCACGCCTAGCGGGAGAGAGCTACGAGCAGTACTTC. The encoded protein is CASSRLAGESYEQYF.

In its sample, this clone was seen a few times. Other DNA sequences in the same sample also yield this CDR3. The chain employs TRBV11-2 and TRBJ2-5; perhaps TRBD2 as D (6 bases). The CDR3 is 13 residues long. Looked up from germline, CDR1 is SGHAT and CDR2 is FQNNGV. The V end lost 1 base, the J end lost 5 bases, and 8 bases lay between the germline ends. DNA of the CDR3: TGTGCCAGCAGCTTAGTTGGGGGGGAGACCCAGTACTTC. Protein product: CASSLVGGETQYF.

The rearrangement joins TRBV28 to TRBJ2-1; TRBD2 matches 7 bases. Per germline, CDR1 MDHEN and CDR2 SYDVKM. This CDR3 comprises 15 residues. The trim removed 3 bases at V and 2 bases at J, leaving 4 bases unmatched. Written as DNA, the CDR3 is TGTGCCAGCAGTTTGCTAGCGGTAACCTACAATGAGCAGTTCTTC. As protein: CASSLLAVTYNEQFF.

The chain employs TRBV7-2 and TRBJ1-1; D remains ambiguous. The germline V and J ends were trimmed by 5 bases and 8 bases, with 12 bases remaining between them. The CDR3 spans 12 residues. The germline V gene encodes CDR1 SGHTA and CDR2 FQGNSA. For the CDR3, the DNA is TGTGCCAGCAGCCCCTCTTTTGGGGAAGCTTTCTTT. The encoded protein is CASSPSFGEAFF.

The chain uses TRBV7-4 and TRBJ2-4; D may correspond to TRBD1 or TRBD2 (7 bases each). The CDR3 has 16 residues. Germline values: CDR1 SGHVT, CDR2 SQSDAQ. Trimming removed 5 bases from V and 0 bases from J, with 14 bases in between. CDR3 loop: CASSRSGGAAKNIQYF. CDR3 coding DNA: TGTGCCAGCAGCCGCTCAGGGGGGGCAGCCAAAAACATTCAGTACTTC.

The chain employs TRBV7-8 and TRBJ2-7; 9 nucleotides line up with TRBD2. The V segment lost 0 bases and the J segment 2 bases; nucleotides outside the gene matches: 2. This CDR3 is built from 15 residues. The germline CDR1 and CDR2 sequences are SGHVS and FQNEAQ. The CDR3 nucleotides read TGTGCCAGCAGCTTAGCGCTAGCGGGGACCTACGAGCAGTACTTC. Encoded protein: CASSLALAGTYEQYF.

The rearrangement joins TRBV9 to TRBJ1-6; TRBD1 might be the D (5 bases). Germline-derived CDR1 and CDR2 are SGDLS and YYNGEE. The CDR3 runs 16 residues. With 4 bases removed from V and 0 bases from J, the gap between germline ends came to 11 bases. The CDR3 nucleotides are TGTGCCAGCAGCCGGGACTCGAGCTCCTATAATTCACCCCTCCACTTT. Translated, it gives CASSRDSSSYNSPLHF.

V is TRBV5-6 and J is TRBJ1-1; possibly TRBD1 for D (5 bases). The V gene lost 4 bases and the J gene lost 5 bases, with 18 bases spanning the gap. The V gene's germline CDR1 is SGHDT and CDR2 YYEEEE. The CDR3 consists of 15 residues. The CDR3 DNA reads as TGTGCCAGCAGCCCCAGCACAGGAAGAAATACTGAAGCTTTCTTT. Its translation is CASSPSTGRNTEAFF.

The CDR3, as DNA: TGTGCCAGCAGTTTATCACTGGGGCCGCCCTACGAGCAGTACTTC. It is translated as CASSLSLGPPYEQYF. The chain carries TRBV27 and TRBJ2-7; TRBD1 is a possible D gene (5 bases). The CDR3 runs to 15 residues. The germline V gene has CDR1 MNHEY and CDR2 SMNVEV (reference sequence). V shed 0 bases and J shed 2 bases, with 11 bases lying between them.

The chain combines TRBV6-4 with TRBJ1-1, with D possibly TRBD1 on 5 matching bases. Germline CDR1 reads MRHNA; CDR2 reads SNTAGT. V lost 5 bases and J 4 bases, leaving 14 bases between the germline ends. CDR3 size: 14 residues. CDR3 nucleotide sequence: TGTGCCAGCAGTCCCAATTCGGGACTCACTGAAGCTTTCTTT. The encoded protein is CASSPNSGLTEAFF.

The CDR3 DNA follows: TGTGCCAGCAGTGTGGCGGGAGTTCTTTCCTACGAGCAGTACTTC. Translation gives CASSVAGVLSYEQYF. The rearrangement links TRBV25-1 to TRBJ2-7, with 7 bases identical to TRBD2. The junction had 7 bases not matched to a gene; V was cut back by 4 bases and J by 1 base. The germline CDR1 and CDR2 sequences are MGHDK and SYGVNS. The CDR3 has 15 amino acids.

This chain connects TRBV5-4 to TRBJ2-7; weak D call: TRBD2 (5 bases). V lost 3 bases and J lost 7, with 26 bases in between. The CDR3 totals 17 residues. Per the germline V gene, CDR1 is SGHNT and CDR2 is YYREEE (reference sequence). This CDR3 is CASSSDLNWSPTLEQYF. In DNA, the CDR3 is TGTGCCAGCAGCTCGGACTTAAATTGGTCCCCGACCTTAGAGCAGTACTTC.

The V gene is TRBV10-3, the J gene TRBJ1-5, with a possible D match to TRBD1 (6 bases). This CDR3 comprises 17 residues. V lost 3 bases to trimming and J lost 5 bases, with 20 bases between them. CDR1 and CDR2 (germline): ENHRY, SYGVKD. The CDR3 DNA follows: TGTGCCATCAGTGATAATTGGGGTCAGGGGCGTCATCAGCCCCAGCATTTT. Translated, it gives CAISDNWGQGRHQPQHF.

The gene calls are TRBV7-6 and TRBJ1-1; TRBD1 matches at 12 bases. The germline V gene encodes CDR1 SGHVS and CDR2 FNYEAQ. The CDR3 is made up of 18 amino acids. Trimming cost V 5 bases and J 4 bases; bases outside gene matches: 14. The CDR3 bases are TGTGCCAGCAGCCAGAGGGACAGGGGGCGCAAAGGGGGCACTGAAGCTTTCTTT. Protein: CASSQRDRGRKGGTEAFF. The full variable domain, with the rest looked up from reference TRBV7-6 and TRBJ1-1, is GAGVSQSPRYKVTKRGQDVALRCDPISGHVSLYWYRQALGQGPEFLTYFNYEAQQDKSGLPNDRFSAERPEGSISTLTIQRTEQRDSAMYRCASSQRDRGRKGGTEAFFGQGTRLTVV.

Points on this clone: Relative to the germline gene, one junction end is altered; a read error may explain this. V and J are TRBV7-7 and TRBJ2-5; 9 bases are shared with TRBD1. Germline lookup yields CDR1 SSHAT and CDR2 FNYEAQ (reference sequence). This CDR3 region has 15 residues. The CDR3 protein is CASSLGDRVKETQYF. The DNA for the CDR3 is TGTGCTAGCAGCTTAGGGGACAGGGTAAAAGAGACCCAGTACTTC.

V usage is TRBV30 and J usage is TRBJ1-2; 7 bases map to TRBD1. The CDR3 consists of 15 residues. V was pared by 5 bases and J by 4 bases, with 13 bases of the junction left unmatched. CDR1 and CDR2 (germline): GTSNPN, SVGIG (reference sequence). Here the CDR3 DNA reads TGTGCCTGGCAAGACAGGGTAGTATTGGGCTATGGCTACACCTTC. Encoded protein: CAWQDRVVLGYGYTF.

For the CDR3, the DNA is TGTGCCAGCAGCTCCCCAAAGGGGGGGGCGCGGGACACTGAAGCTTTCTTT. Protein product: CASSSPKGGARDTEAFF. The rearrangement joins TRBV7-2 to TRBJ1-1; TRBD1 might be the D (6 bases). The CDR3 sequence is 17 residues long. Trimming took off 4 bases at V and 3 bases at J, with 21 bases between the two ends. Germline-derived CDR1 and CDR2 are SGHTA and FQGNSA.

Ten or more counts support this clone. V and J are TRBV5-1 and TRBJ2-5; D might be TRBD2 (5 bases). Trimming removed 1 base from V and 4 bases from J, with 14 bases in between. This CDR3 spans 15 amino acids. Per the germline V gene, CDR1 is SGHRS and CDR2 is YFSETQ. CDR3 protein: CASSLMGSEGETQYF. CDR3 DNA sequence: TGCGCCAGCAGCTTGATGGGCTCTGAGGGAGAGACCCAGTACTTC.

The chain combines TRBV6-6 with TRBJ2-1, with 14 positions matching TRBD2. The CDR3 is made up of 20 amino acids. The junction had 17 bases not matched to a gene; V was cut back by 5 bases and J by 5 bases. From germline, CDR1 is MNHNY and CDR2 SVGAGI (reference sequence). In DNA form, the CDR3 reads TGTGCCAGCAGTCCCGCTCTAGGACTAGCGGGGGGCAAGATGGACAATGAGCAGTTCTTC. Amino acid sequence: CASSPALGLAGGKMDNEQFF.

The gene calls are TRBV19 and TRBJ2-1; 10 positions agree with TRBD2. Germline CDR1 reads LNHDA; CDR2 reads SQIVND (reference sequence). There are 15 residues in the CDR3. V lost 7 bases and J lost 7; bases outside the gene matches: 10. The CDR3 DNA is TGTGCCAGTACCCAAAGCGGGGGGGCCATTAATGAGCAGTTCTTC. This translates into CASTQSGGAINEQFF.

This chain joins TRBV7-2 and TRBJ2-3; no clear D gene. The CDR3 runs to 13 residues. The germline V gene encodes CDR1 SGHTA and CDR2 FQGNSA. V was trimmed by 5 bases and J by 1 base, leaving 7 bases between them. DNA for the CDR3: TGTGCCAGCAGCGCAGAGCGCACAGATACGCAGTATTTT. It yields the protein CASSAERTDTQYF.

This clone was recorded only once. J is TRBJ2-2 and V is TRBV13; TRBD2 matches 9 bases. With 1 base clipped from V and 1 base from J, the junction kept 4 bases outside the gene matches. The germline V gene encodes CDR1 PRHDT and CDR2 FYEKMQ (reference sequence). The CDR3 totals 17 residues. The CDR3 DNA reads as TGTGCCAGCAGCTTAGAATTACTAGCGGGGAACACCGGGGAGCTGTTTTTT. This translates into CASSLELLAGNTGELFF. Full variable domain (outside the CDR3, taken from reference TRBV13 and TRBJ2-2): AAGVIQSPRHLIKEKRETATLKCYPIPRHDTVYWYQQGPGQDPQFLISFYEKMQSDKGSIPDRFSAQQFSDYHSELNMSSLELGDSALYFCASSLELLAGNTGELFFGEGSRLTVL.